The 9 T cell receptor beta chains below all came from one sample that was sequenced in a study of shared clonotypes between healthy human individuals. TCRdb's table, derived via immunoSEQ multiplex PCR, lists solely in-frame clones and lacks some. The sample includes about 520,000 clones, 78% seen only once; the top ten take about 11%. The sample consisted of PBMCs. All receptors derive from a woman between 35 and 50 years old in good health. Some clones in this sample may be carry-over from other donors' samples.

This chain joins TRBV5-5 and TRBJ2-7, with 8 bases aligning to TRBD2. Germline assignment: CDR1 SGHKS and CDR2 YYEKEE (reference sequence). The ends lost 4 bases at V and 3 bases at J; junction bases unmatched: 9. The CDR3 loop spans 15 amino acids. The chain's CDR3 is CASSATGTRDYEQYF. For the CDR3, the DNA is TGTGCCAGCAGCGCGACCGGGACTAGGGACTACGAGCAGTACTTC.

The chain joins TRBV30 to TRBJ2-2, with 7 bases aligning to TRBD1. CDR1 and CDR2 from the germline V gene are GTSNPN and SVGIG (reference sequence). This CDR3 contains 14 residues. Germline trimming cut 4 bases from V and 6 bases from J; bases unmatched to any gene: 8. The CDR3 here is CAWTSPGGAGELFF. CDR3 nucleotides: TGTGCCTGGACAAGCCCAGGGGGAGCCGGGGAGCTGTTTTTT.

The rearrangement uses TRBV25-1 and TRBJ1-2; no clear D. Germline values: CDR1 MGHDK, CDR2 SYGVNS. V was trimmed by 3 bases and J by 3 bases, leaving 14 bases between them. This CDR3 region has 15 residues. Written as DNA, the CDR3 is TGTGCCAGCAGTGAGACCTCGCCCCCTTACTATGGCTACACCTTC. It codes for CASSETSPPYYGYTF.

The CDR3 DNA is TGCGCCAGCAGCTTTGGTAATGAGCAGTTCTTC. It codes for CASSFGNEQFF. The chain couples TRBV5-1 to TRBJ2-1, with no clear D. The CDR3 is made up of 11 amino acids. V dropped 2 bases and J dropped 7 bases, with 4 bases sitting between them. CDR1 and CDR2 from the germline V gene are SGHRS and YFSETQ.

Comment on this clone: The junction departs from germline at one end; a sequencing error may be responsible. The chain is built from TRBV5-6 and TRBJ2-7, with D possibly being TRBD1 (5 bases). CDR3 size: 16 residues. Germline V gene data show CDR1 as SGHDT and CDR2 as YYEEEE. CDR3 sequence (DNA): TGTGCCAGCAGCTTGAGGGGTCACCCGGAGTCCTACGGGCAGTACTTC. Amino acid sequence: CASSLRGHPESYGQYF.

V usage is TRBV19 and J usage is TRBJ2-5, with D maybe TRBD2 (6 bases). V was pared by 3 bases and J by 2 bases, with 16 bases between. The CDR3 is made up of 16 amino acids. The V gene's germline CDR1 is LNHDA and CDR2 SQIVND (reference sequence). The CDR3 DNA reads TGTGCCAGTAGTATCGGCGGATTGGGGGGTCAAGAGACCCAGTACTTC. Protein: CASSIGGLGGQETQYF.

The chain combines TRBV5-1 with TRBJ1-6, with D maybe TRBD1 (5 bases). This CDR3 spans 16 amino acids. CDR1 is SGHRS and CDR2 is YFSETQ in the germline V gene. Trimming stripped 3 bases from V and 6 bases from J, with 16 bases between. The CDR3 DNA follows: TGCGCCAGCAGCTCCGAGGGAGGGGTAGGTAATTCACCCCTCCACTTT. This sequence encodes CASSSEGGVGNSPLHF.

V usage is TRBV19 and J usage is TRBJ1-5; 7 bases align to TRBD1. The CDR3 covers 16 residues. V lost 3 bases to trimming and J lost 1 base; unmatched junction nucleotides: 6. Germline-derived CDR1 and CDR2 are LNHDA and SQIVND (reference sequence). CDR3 region: CASSIRAQGSNQPQHF. The CDR3 nucleotides read TGTGCCAGTAGTATTAGGGCACAGGGGAGCAATCAGCCCCAGCATTTT.

This chain's CDR3 is CASSSDGVPYGYTF. The CDR3 coding sequence is TGTGCCAGCAGCTCCGATGGCGTTCCCTATGGCTACACCTTC. V gene TRBV7-9 combines with J gene TRBJ1-2; no clear D. Trimming pared 4 bases from V and 4 bases from J, leaving 13 bases between. Germline CDR1 SEHNR, CDR2 FQNEAQ (reference sequence). CDR3 size: 14 residues.